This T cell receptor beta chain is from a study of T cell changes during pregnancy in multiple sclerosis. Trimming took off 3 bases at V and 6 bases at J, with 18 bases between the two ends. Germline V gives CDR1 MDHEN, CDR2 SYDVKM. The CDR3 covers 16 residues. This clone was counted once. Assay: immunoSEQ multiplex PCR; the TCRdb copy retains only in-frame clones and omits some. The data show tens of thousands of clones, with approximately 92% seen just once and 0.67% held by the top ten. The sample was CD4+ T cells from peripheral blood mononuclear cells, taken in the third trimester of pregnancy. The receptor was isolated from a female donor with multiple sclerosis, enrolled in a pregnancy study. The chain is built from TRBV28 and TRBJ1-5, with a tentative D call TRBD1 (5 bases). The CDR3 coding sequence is TGTGCCAGCAGTTTTTATTTCCGGGGGGGAAGTCAGCCCCAGCATTTT. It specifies CASSFYFRGGSQPQHF.